This T cell receptor beta chain comes out of a study of blood T cell repertoires in COVID-19. Authors' data handling: Estimation of nucleated cell counts relied on the amplification of reference gene primers. Only in-frame clones appear in the TCRdb table, and some are missing; sequencing was by immunoSEQ multiplex PCR. V and J calls and clone size are given by that table; D and trimming were obtained from the DNA. This sample yields about 170,000 clones, of which 74% are seen a single time; 2.5% to 3% belongs to the top ten. Germline CDR1 PRHDT, CDR2 FYEKMQ (reference sequence). This CDR3 spans 14 amino acids. V lost 8 bases, J lost 3 bases, and 7 bases stayed unmatched.

The chain links TRBV13 to TRBJ2-7, with 10 bases matching TRBD2. The sequenced sample was peripheral blood. This TCR was sampled from a woman older than 75 with acute or convalescent COVID-19. The CDR3 region has the DNA TGTGCCAGCCATCGTGAGCGGGAGGGCTACGAGCAGTACTTC. Its translation is CASHREREGYEQYF.